This TCR beta chain appears in the sequencing data of a study of patients with pleural tuberculosis (dated by TCRdb to 2013 to 2016). Sequencing relied on an Illumina Genome Analyzer IIx. In TCRdb, the public reads were trimmed at Q25 with fastp and aligned with MiXCR, with productive beta chains retained. Duplicate CDR3 protein sequences are folded into a single record with the most common DNA and genes. The sample contains 45,000 to 60,000 distinct CDR3 sequences, 7.3% of them found a single time. In total, the top ten clones hold under 20% of the sample. This clonotype has at least ten counts. Its antigen is not yet known. Base qualities are not provided; no much larger clone lies one nucleotide away. The germline V gene specifies SGHAT as CDR1 and FQNNGV as CDR2. V is reduced by 0 bases and J by 6 bases, leaving a spacing of 13 bases between them. Including the terminal cysteine and phenylalanine, the CDR3 comprises 15 residues. Solely the CDR3 DNA is kept, with 45 bases framed from the first base.

The rearranged chain carries TRBV11-2 and TRBJ2-3; the D gene is unclear. The TCR was taken from a human donor with pleural tuberculosis. Here the CDR3 is given as CASSLDPGRADTQYF. The sequenced DNA is TGTGCCAGCAGCTTAGATCCTGGCCGGGCGGATACGCAGTATTTT. With the portions outside the CDR3 filled from the reference TRBV11-2 and TRBJ2-3 genes, the complete variable region becomes EAGVAQSPRYKIIEKRQSVAFWCNPISGHATLYWYQQILGQGPKLLIQFQNNGVVDDSQLPKDRFSAERLKGVDSTLKIQPAKLEDSAVYLCASSLDPGRADTQYFGPGTRLTVL.